This T cell receptor beta chain was sequenced during a study of vaccination and CD4 T cells after COVID-19. Study-wide background: Two Hispanic individuals were among six male and four female convalescent patients. Control cultures, each given a CEFX pool, an HIV-1 Nef pool, or no peptide, were included.

As to this clonotype: Its specificity is not known.

Once obtained from cultured CD4+ T cells, the DNA was sequenced using the Oncomine TCR Beta short-read assay. TCRdb redid the calling of the PCR reads with MiXCR, one entry per CDR3 protein. The table has around 10,000 distinct CDR3 sequences, about 56% seen once. Treatment in this sample: roughly 11-day PBMC culture with coronavirus spike peptide pools or control peptides (ViraFEST assay). After expanding antigen-specific T cells with peptide pools, ViraFEST sequenced their TCRs. CDR1 is DFQATT and CDR2 is SNEGSKA in the germline V gene (reference sequence). Trimming removed 4 bases from V and 0 bases from J, with 7 bases in between. The CDR3 has 12 residues.

Sequencing input: CD4+ T cells from blood, cultured in vitro. This receptor was identified in a human donor who had recovered from COVID-19. This chain uses TRBV20-1 with TRBJ2-7; no clear D. CDR3 region: CSATVSSYEQYF. The DNA of the CDR3 is TGCAGTGCTACAGTAAGCTCCTACGAGCAGTACTTC.